These T cell receptor beta chains were read from a single sample in a study of PD-1 blockade in classical Hodgkin lymphoma. The data were produced by immunoSEQ multiplex PCR, yet TCRdb's version contains in-frame clones alone and is incomplete. The data contain tens of thousands of clones, under 85% of them singletons. The sequencing used peripheral blood mononuclear cells (PBMCs), collected before the fourth cycle of nivolumab. The origin of the receptors is a human donor with classical Hodgkin lymphoma. CDR3s include the opening cysteine and the closing phenylalanine or tryptophan. The order of the fields is V gene, J gene, clone size, D gene, CDR3 protein, CDR3 DNA. A D gene is named only where the DNA matches it firmly. Only part of the rows carry a size: once, few, many, or a class if the clone is expanded.

v_gene: TRBV6-1; j_gene: TRBJ2-1; abundance: .; d_gene: .; CDR3aa: CASSDLNEQFF; CDR3nt: TGTGCCAGCAGTGACTTAAATGAGCAGTTCTTC
v_gene: TRBV5-1; j_gene: TRBJ2-2; abundance: .; d_gene: TRBD2; CDR3aa: CASSYDRASGSYGELFF; CDR3nt: TGCGCCAGCAGCTACGATAGAGCTAGCGGTTCTTACGGGGAGCTGTTTTTT
v_gene: TRBV19; j_gene: TRBJ1-3; abundance: .; d_gene: TRBD1; CDR3aa: CASSTGQGFGNTIYF; CDR3nt: TGTGCCAGTAGTACCGGACAGGGATTCGGAAACACCATATATTTT
v_gene: TRBV5-1; j_gene: TRBJ2-2; abundance: .; d_gene: .; CDR3aa: CASSLGPLQNTGELFF; CDR3nt: TGCGCCAGCAGCTTAGGACCACTTCAGAACACCGGGGAGCTGTTTTTT
v_gene: TRBV5-4; j_gene: TRBJ2-5; abundance: .; d_gene: .; CDR3aa: CASSLKGEGTVETQYF; CDR3nt: TGTGCCAGCAGCTTGAAGGGGGAGGGGACAGTCGAGACCCAGTACTTC
v_gene: TRBV21-1; j_gene: TRBJ2-7; abundance: .; d_gene: .; CDR3aa: CASSSNRVSYEQYF; CDR3nt: TGTGCCAGCAGCAGCAACAGGGTTTCCTACGAGCAGTACTTC
v_gene: TRBV7-9; j_gene: TRBJ2-7; abundance: few; d_gene: .; CDR3aa: CASSLAPGAYEQYF; CDR3nt: TGTGCCAGCAGCTTAGCCCCAGGGGCCTACGAGCAGTACTTC
v_gene: TRBV7-3; j_gene: TRBJ1-1; abundance: .; d_gene: .; CDR3aa: CASSLVGSFSNTEAFF; CDR3nt: TGTGCCAGCAGCTTAGTGGGGAGTTTCTCGAACACTGAAGCTTTCTTT
v_gene: TRBV5-6; j_gene: TRBJ2-1; abundance: .; d_gene: TRBD2; CDR3aa: CASSWDLAGGGNEQFF; CDR3nt: TGTGCCAGCAGCTGGGATCTAGCGGGAGGAGGGAATGAGCAGTTCTTC
v_gene: TRBV7-2; j_gene: TRBJ1-5; abundance: .; d_gene: .; CDR3aa: CASSQDATYHQPQHF; CDR3nt: TGTGCCAGCAGCCAAGACGCCACCTACCATCAGCCCCAGCATTTT
v_gene: TRBV7-8; j_gene: TRBJ1-2; abundance: .; d_gene: .; CDR3aa: CASSLGRYYGYTF; CDR3nt: TGTGCCAGCAGCCTGGGACGGTACTATGGCTACACCTTC
v_gene: TRBV7-2; j_gene: TRBJ2-7; abundance: .; d_gene: .; CDR3aa: CASSLGGSRYEQYF; CDR3nt: TGTGCCAGCAGCTTAGGAGGGAGTAGGTACGAGCAGTACTTC
v_gene: TRBV4-1; j_gene: TRBJ2-1; abundance: .; d_gene: TRBD1; CDR3aa: CASSLGQGNRNEQFF; CDR3nt: TGCGCCAGCAGCCTCGGACAGGGAAACAGGAATGAGCAGTTCTTC
v_gene: TRBV18; j_gene: TRBJ1-2; abundance: .; d_gene: .; CDR3aa: CASSPGQRDNYGYTF; CDR3nt: TGTGCCAGCTCACCGGGGCAGAGAGATAACTATGGCTACACCTTC
v_gene: TRBV27; j_gene: TRBJ2-7; abundance: .; d_gene: .; CDR3aa: CASFSSSYEQYF; CDR3nt: TGTGCCAGCTTTAGCAGCTCCTACGAGCAGTACTTC
v_gene: TRBV21-1; j_gene: TRBJ2-7; abundance: few; d_gene: .; CDR3aa: CASSPGLGEQYF; CDR3nt: TGTGCCAGCAGCCCGGGGTTAGGAGAGCAGTACTTC
v_gene: TRBV28; j_gene: TRBJ2-1; abundance: .; d_gene: TRBD1; CDR3aa: CASTTGTGGYNEQFF; CDR3nt: TGTGCCAGCACCACCGGGACAGGGGGCTACAATGAGCAGTTCTTC
v_gene: TRBV19; j_gene: TRBJ1-1; abundance: few; d_gene: .; CDR3aa: CASKYRFENTEAFF; CDR3nt: TGTGCCAGTAAATACAGGTTCGAGAACACTGAAGCTTTCTTT
v_gene: TRBV18; j_gene: TRBJ2-1; abundance: .; d_gene: .; CDR3aa: CASSPFIGAHNEQFF; CDR3nt: TGTGCCAGCTCACCTTTCATCGGGGCCCACAATGAGCAGTTCTTC
v_gene: TRBV13; j_gene: TRBJ2-3; abundance: .; d_gene: .; CDR3aa: CASSWSVRGGTDTQYF; CDR3nt: TGTGCCAGCAGCTGGAGCGTCAGAGGGGGCACAGATACGCAGTATTTT
v_gene: TRBV7-2; j_gene: TRBJ2-7; abundance: .; d_gene: TRBD2; CDR3aa: CASSWVFAGVGSYEQYF; CDR3nt: TGTGCCAGCAGCTGGGTCTTCGCGGGAGTGGGCTCCTACGAGCAGTACTTC
v_gene: TRBV19; j_gene: TRBJ2-6; abundance: .; d_gene: TRBD1; CDR3aa: CASSILTGTGAGANVLTF; CDR3nt: TGTGCCAGTAGTATACTGACCGGGACAGGCGCTGGGGCCAACGTCCTGACTTTC
v_gene: TRBV9; j_gene: TRBJ1-1; abundance: once; d_gene: .; CDR3aa: CASSVGGGLPNTEAFF; CDR3nt: TGTGCCAGCAGCGTAGGAGGGGGGCTTCCGAACACTGAAGCTTTCTTT
v_gene: TRBV27; j_gene: TRBJ1-1; abundance: .; d_gene: .; CDR3aa: CASSLIATWSDRPATEAFF; CDR3nt: TGTGCCAGCAGTTTAATCGCCACTTGGAGCGATCGACCTGCCACTGAAGCTTTCTTT
v_gene: TRBV6-6; j_gene: TRBJ1-6; abundance: .; d_gene: .; CDR3aa: CASREGYENNSPLHF; CDR3nt: TGTGCCAGCAGAGAAGGGTATGAGAATAATTCACCCCTCCACTTT
v_gene: TRBV28; j_gene: TRBJ2-7; abundance: .; d_gene: .; CDR3aa: CASSLGGVGSYEQYF; CDR3nt: TGTGCCAGCAGTTTAGGGGGTGTTGGCTCCTACGAGCAGTACTTC
v_gene: TRBV5-6; j_gene: TRBJ2-5; abundance: .; d_gene: TRBD1; CDR3aa: CASSTRTGTETQYF; CDR3nt: TGTGCCAGCAGCACACGGACAGGCACAGAGACCCAGTACTTC
v_gene: TRBV30; j_gene: TRBJ1-3; abundance: .; d_gene: .; CDR3aa: CAWGDQSFWNTIYF; CDR3nt: TGTGCCTGGGGGGACCAATCTTTCTGGAACACCATATATTTT
v_gene: TRBV2; j_gene: TRBJ2-2; abundance: once; d_gene: TRBD1; CDR3aa: CASRDRGRTGELFF; CDR3nt: TGTGCCAGCCGGGACAGGGGTCGGACCGGGGAGCTGTTTTTT
v_gene: TRBV2; j_gene: TRBJ1-5; abundance: .; d_gene: TRBD1; CDR3aa: CASSELTGTQPQHF; CDR3nt: TGTGCCAGCAGTGAGTTGACAGGGACTCAGCCCCAGCATTTT
v_gene: TRBV14; j_gene: TRBJ2-7; abundance: .; d_gene: .; CDR3aa: CASSQEGIRLYEQYF; CDR3nt: TGTGCCAGCAGCCAAGAAGGAATACGTCTCTACGAGCAGTACTTC
v_gene: TRBV7-6; j_gene: TRBJ2-3; abundance: .; d_gene: .; CDR3aa: CASSSVGGADTQYF; CDR3nt: TGTGCCAGCAGCTCGGTAGGGGGAGCAGATACGCAGTATTTT
v_gene: TRBV10-3; j_gene: TRBJ1-2; abundance: once; d_gene: .; CDR3aa: CAISIGRADGYTF; CDR3nt: TGTGCCATCAGTATTGGCAGGGCGGATGGCTACACCTTC
v_gene: TRBV28; j_gene: TRBJ2-7; abundance: .; d_gene: .; CDR3aa: CASGVDYSYEQYF; CDR3nt: TGTGCCAGCGGGGTGGACTACTCCTACGAGCAGTACTTC
v_gene: TRBV20-1; j_gene: TRBJ1-1; abundance: .; d_gene: .; CDR3aa: CSALPTAEAFF; CDR3nt: TGCAGTGCTCTTCCGACGGCTGAAGCTTTCTTT
v_gene: TRBV29-1; j_gene: TRBJ2-1; abundance: .; d_gene: .; CDR3aa: CSVDTGVLPYNEQFF; CDR3nt: TGCAGCGTTGATACGGGGGTCTTGCCCTACAATGAGCAGTTCTTC
v_gene: TRBV6-6; j_gene: TRBJ2-5; abundance: .; d_gene: .; CDR3aa: CASTCVQETQYF; CDR3nt: TGTGCCAGCACTTGCGTCCAAGAGACCCAGTACTTC
v_gene: TRBV18; j_gene: TRBJ2-5; abundance: .; d_gene: TRBD2; CDR3aa: CASSPLGGIQETQYF; CDR3nt: TGTGCCAGCTCACCGCTGGGGGGGATCCAAGAGACCCAGTACTTC
v_gene: TRBV6-5; j_gene: TRBJ2-7; abundance: .; d_gene: .; CDR3aa: CASSSNPGIVREQYF; CDR3nt: TGTGCCAGCAGCAGCAACCCTGGCATAGTGCGCGAGCAGTACTTC
v_gene: TRBV5-1; j_gene: TRBJ2-1; abundance: .; d_gene: .; CDR3aa: CASSWSSYNEQFF; CDR3nt: TGCGCCAGCAGCTGGAGCTCCTACAATGAGCAGTTCTTC
v_gene: TRBV4-3; j_gene: TRBJ1-2; abundance: .; d_gene: .; CDR3aa: CASSQDRASLRRGYTF; CDR3nt: TGCGCCAGCAGCCAAGATCGGGCCAGCCTCAGGCGCGGCTACACCTTC
v_gene: TRBV7-6; j_gene: TRBJ2-5; abundance: .; d_gene: TRBD1; CDR3aa: CASSLGWDRGETQYF; CDR3nt: TGTGCCAGCAGCTTAGGTTGGGACAGGGGGGAGACCCAGTACTTC
v_gene: TRBV5-4; j_gene: TRBJ1-1; abundance: .; d_gene: .; CDR3aa: CASSPGGATEAFF; CDR3nt: TGTGCCAGCAGCCCCGGAGGTGCCACTGAAGCTTTCTTT
v_gene: TRBV7-9; j_gene: TRBJ1-1; abundance: .; d_gene: TRBD1; CDR3aa: CASSFNVQGASEAFF; CDR3nt: TGTGCCAGCAGCTTCAATGTACAGGGGGCATCTGAAGCTTTCTTT